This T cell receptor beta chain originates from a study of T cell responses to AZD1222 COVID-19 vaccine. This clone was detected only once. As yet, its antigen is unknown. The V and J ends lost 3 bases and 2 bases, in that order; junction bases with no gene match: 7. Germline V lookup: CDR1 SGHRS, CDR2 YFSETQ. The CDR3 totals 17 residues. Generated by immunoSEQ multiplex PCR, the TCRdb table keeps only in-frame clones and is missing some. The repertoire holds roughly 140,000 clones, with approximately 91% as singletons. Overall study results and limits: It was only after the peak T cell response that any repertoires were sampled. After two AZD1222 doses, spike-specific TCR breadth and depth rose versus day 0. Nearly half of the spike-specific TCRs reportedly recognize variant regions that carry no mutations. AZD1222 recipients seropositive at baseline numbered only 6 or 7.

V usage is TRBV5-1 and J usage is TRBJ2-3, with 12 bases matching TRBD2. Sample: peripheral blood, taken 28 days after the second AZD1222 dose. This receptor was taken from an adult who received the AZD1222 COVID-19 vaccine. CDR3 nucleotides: TGCGCCAGCAGCTCTTTGACTAGCGGGGGCCTCACAGATACGCAGTATTTT. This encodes CASSSLTSGGLTDTQYF.